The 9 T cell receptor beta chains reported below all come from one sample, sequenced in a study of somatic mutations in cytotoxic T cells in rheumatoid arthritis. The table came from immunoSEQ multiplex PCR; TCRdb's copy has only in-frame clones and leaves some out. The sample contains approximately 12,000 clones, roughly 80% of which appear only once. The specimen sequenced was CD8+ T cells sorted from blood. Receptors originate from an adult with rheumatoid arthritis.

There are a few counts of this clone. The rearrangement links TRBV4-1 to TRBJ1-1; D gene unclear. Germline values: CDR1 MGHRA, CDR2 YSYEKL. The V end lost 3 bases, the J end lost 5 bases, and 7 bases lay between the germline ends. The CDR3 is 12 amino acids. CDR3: CASSQGWTEAFF. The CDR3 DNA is TGCGCCAGCAGCCAGGGTTGGACTGAAGCTTTCTTT.

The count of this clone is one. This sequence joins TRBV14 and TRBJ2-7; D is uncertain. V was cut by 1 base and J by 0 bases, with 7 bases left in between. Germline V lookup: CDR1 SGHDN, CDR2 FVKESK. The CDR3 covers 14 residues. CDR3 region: CASSQGRSSYEQYF. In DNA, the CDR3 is TGTGCCAGCAGCCAAGGCCGGAGCTCCTACGAGCAGTACTTC. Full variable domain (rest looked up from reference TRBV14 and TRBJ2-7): EAGVTQFPSHSVIEKGQTVTLRCDPISGHDNLYWYRRVMGKEIKFLLHFVKESKQDESGMPNNRFLAERTGGTYSTLKVQPAELEDSGVYFCASSQGRSSYEQYFGPGTRLTVT.

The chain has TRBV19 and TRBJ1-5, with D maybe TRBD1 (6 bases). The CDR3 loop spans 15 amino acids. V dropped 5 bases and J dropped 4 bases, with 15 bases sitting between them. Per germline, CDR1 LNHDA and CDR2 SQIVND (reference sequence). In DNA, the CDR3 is TGTGCCAGTAGTGCATACCGGGACACAAATCAGCCCCAGCATTTT. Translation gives CASSAYRDTNQPQHF.

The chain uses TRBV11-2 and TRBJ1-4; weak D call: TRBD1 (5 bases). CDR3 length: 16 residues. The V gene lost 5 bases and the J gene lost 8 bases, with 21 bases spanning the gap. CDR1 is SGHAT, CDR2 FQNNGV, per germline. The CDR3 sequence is CASSRIDSPGGEKLFF. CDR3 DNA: TGTGCCAGCAGCCGCATCGACAGTCCCGGAGGAGAAAAACTGTTTTTT.

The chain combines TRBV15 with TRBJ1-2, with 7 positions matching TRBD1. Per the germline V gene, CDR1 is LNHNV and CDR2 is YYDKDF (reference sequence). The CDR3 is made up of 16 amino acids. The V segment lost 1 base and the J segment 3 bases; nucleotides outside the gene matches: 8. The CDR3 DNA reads TGTGCCACCAGCAGAGCCCGGCAGGGGGACTACTATGGCTACACCTTC. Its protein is CATSRARQGDYYGYTF.

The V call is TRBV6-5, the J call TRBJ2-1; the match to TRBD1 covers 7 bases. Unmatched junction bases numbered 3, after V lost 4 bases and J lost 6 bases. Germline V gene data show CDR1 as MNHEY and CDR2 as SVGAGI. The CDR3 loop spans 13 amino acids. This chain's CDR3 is CASSSGTVNEQFF. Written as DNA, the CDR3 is TGTGCCAGCAGTTCCGGGACAGTCAATGAGCAGTTCTTC.

Here the CDR3 DNA reads TGCGCCAGCAGCCAAGATGAGAATAGCGGGAGGGAAGAGACCCAGTACTTC. Its protein is CASSQDENSGREETQYF. This chain links TRBV4-1 with TRBJ2-5; 11 nucleotides align to TRBD2. Germline loops: CDR1 MGHRA, CDR2 YSYEKL. This CDR3 has 17 amino acids. V was pared by 0 bases and J by 3 bases, with 6 bases of the junction left unmatched.

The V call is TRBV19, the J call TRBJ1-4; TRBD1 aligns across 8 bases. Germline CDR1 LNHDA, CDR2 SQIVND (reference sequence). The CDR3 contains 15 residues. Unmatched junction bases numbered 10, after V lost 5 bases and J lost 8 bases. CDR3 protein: CASSLLDRVGEKLFF. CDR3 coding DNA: TGTGCCAGTAGTCTACTGGACAGGGTCGGCGAAAAACTGTTTTTT.

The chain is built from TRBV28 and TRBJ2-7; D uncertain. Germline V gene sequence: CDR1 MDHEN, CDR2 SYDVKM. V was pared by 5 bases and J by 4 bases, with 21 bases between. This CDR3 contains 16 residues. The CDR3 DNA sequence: TGTGCCAGCAGTCCAGAGGTCAGCGCCTTAATTTACGAGCAGTACTTC. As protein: CASSPEVSALIYEQYF.